These 23 T cell receptor beta chains originate from one sample sequenced in a study of cytotoxic CD8 clonotypes in ibrutinib-treated CLL. Using immunoSEQ multiplex PCR, the repertoire was profiled, and TCRdb retains in-frame clones only, with some absent. In the table there are some 200,000 clones, roughly 79% of which are singletons. Specimen: PBMCs, collected after 12 months of ibrutinib treatment. Receptors originate from a human donor with chronic lymphocytic leukemia.

The V call is TRBV25-1, the J call TRBJ2-2, with D unresolved. CDR1 is MGHDK, CDR2 SYGVNS, per germline. CDR3 length equals 13 residues. V lost 4 bases and J lost 3, with 6 bases in between. In DNA form, the CDR3 reads TGTGCCAGCAGTGGACGAGACACCGGGGAGCTGTTTTTT. It translates to CASSGRDTGELFF.

This chain joins TRBV7-2 and TRBJ2-7; unclear D gene. The CDR3 covers 13 residues. Per germline, CDR1 SGHTA and CDR2 FQGNSA. Trimming stripped 3 bases from V and 1 base from J, with 7 bases between. The CDR3 is CASSFGRSYEQYF. For the CDR3, the DNA is TGTGCCAGCAGCTTCGGGCGTTCCTACGAGCAGTACTTC.

The J gene is TRBJ2-1, the V gene TRBV7-2; D is unclear. Germline-derived CDR1 and CDR2 are SGHTA and FQGNSA. The CDR3 has 12 amino acids. Trimming took off 3 bases at V and 5 bases at J, with 5 bases between the two ends. Here the CDR3 DNA reads TGTGCCAGCAGCTTGGAGCACAATGAGCAGTTCTTC. It encodes CASSLEHNEQFF.

V usage is TRBV10-1 and J usage is TRBJ2-1; D gene uncertain. V was cut by 3 bases and J by 2 bases, with 8 bases left in between. This CDR3 is 14 amino acids long. Per germline, CDR1 WNHNN and CDR2 SYGVQD (reference sequence). In DNA form, the CDR3 reads TGCGCCAGCAGTGATCGGTATCCCTACAATGAGCAGTTCTTC. This codes for CASSDRYPYNEQFF.

CDR3 bases: TGCGCCAGCAGCCAACCTAGCGGGGGGGCCGAGCAGTACTTC. Its protein is CASSQPSGGAEQYF. The J gene is TRBJ2-7, the V gene TRBV4-1; 12 bases fit TRBD2. V was clipped by 2 bases and J by 6 bases; unmatched bases: 2. Germline-derived CDR1 and CDR2 are MGHRA and YSYEKL. The length of the CDR3 is 14 residues.

The V and J genes are TRBV5-5 and TRBJ2-7; D is ambiguous. V lost 3 bases and J lost 0, with 13 bases in between. The germline gives CDR1 SGHKS, CDR2 YYEKEE (reference sequence). The CDR3 covers 15 residues. The DNA of the CDR3 is TGTGCCAGCAGCTATAGGGCAGCAGGCTCCTACGAGCAGTACTTC. It codes for CASSYRAAGSYEQYF.

This chain connects TRBV7-6 to TRBJ2-7; 7 bases are a match to TRBD2. V lost 5 bases to trimming and J lost 2 bases; unmatched junction nucleotides: 9. Germline V gene lookup returns CDR1 SGHVS and CDR2 FNYEAQ. The CDR3 is 15 residues long. The CDR3 region has the DNA TGTGCCAGCAGCCTTCGGGCGGGAGCAACCTACGAGCAGTACTTC. Translating gives CASSLRAGATYEQYF. Full variable domain (remainder filled in from reference TRBV7-6 and TRBJ2-7): GAGVSQSPRYKVTKRGQDVALRCDPISGHVSLYWYRQALGQGPEFLTYFNYEAQQDKSGLPNDRFSAERPEGSISTLTIQRTEQRDSAMYRCASSLRAGATYEQYFGPGTRLTVT.

V gene TRBV28 combines with J gene TRBJ2-2; possible D gene TRBD2, 6 bases. Germline V gene lookup returns CDR1 MDHEN and CDR2 SYDVKM. Trimming left V 6 bases short and J 4 bases short, with 24 bases between. The length of the CDR3 is 18 residues. Here the CDR3 DNA reads TGTGCCAGCAGACCCCAGCGGATGGGGGGAGTGGTCACCGGGGAGCTGTTTTTT. Protein: CASRPQRMGGVVTGELFF.

The CDR3: CASSSGTNYGYTF. The CDR3 DNA sequence: TGCGCCAGCAGTTCCGGGACAAACTATGGCTACACCTTC. The chain links TRBV5-1 to TRBJ1-2, with D possibly TRBD1 on 6 matching bases. Looked up from germline, CDR1 is SGHRS and CDR2 is YFSETQ. V dropped 5 bases and J dropped 2 bases, with 10 bases sitting between them. The CDR3 sequence is 13 residues long. Filled out from reference TRBV5-1 and TRBJ1-2, the complete variable domain reads KAGVTQTPRYLIKTRGQQVTLSCSPISGHRSVSWYQQTPGQGLQFLFEYFSETQRNKGNFPGRFSGRQFSNSRSEMNVSTLELGDSALYLCASSSGTNYGYTFGSGTRLTVV.

This clone was counted a few times. The CDR3 DNA is TGCAGCGTTGGGACCGGAGTGGGGACTAGTCGGTTCTTC. Protein product: CSVGTGVGTSRFF. The V gene is TRBV29-1, the J gene TRBJ2-1, with TRBD2 matching 8 bases. The germline gives CDR1 SQVTM, CDR2 ANQGSEA. Trimming cost V 4 bases and J 15 bases; bases outside gene matches: 14. This CDR3 has 13 residues.

This clone was recorded at least ten times. The rearrangement links TRBV2 to TRBJ1-5, with D hard to call. V was clipped by 5 bases and J by 5 bases, with 10 bases between them. CDR1 SNHLY and CDR2 FYNNEI come from the germline V gene. The CDR3 consists of 13 residues. The CDR3 nucleotides are TGTGCCAGCAGTCGGGGAGCCTATCAGCCCCAGCATTTT. Residues: CASSRGAYQPQHF.

The rearrangement links TRBV6-1 to TRBJ2-3, with 7 bases identical to TRBD2. CDR1 and CDR2 (germline): MNHNS, SASEGT. The CDR3 is 15 residues long. With V trimmed by 3 bases and J by 0 bases, 3 bases remained unmatched. The CDR3 nucleotides are TGTGCCAGCAGTGATGAGCGGGGTAGCACAGATACGCAGTATTTT. Translated, it gives CASSDERGSTDTQYF.

This clone was counted between two and nine times. The CDR3 reads CASSPGQGILAFF. The CDR3 DNA follows: TGTGCCAGCTCTCCGGGACAGGGGATACTAGCTTTCTTT. The chain couples TRBV18 to TRBJ1-1; 10 nucleotides match TRBD1. Germline V gives CDR1 KGHSH, CDR2 LQKENI. The CDR3 runs 13 residues. With 6 bases clipped from V and 10 bases from J, the junction kept 8 bases outside the gene matches.

The chain couples TRBV4-1 to TRBJ1-5; 9 positions agree with TRBD1. The CDR3 has 14 residues. Germline values: CDR1 MGHRA, CDR2 YSYEKL. The trim removed 8 bases at V and 6 bases at J, leaving 8 bases unmatched. In DNA, the CDR3 is TGCGCCAGCTCCCTACAGGGGGCGGGTCAGCCCCAGCATTTT. As protein: CASSLQGAGQPQHF.

The genes are TRBV27 and TRBJ2-5; 7 bases line up with TRBD1. CDR3 length: 15 residues. CDR1 MNHEY and CDR2 SMNVEV come from the germline V gene (reference sequence). The trim removed 6 bases at V and 5 bases at J, leaving 12 bases unmatched. The CDR3 DNA follows: TGTGCCAGCAGGCTACCGGGACAGCGGCCCGAGACCCAGTACTTC. It yields the protein CASRLPGQRPETQYF.

V usage is TRBV4-2 and J usage is TRBJ2-1; TRBD1 matches 7 bases. The CDR3 extends over 13 amino acids. Germline V gene data show CDR1 as LGHNA and CDR2 as YNFKEQ. V trimming: 4 bases; J trimming: 6 bases; junction bases outside the gene matches: 3. The CDR3 DNA reads TGTGCCAGCAGCCCGGGACAGATCAATGAGCAGTTCTTC. Amino acid sequence: CASSPGQINEQFF.

The genes are TRBV11-2 and TRBJ1-1, with 8 bases fitting TRBD1. This CDR3 is 14 amino acids long. Germline V gene data show CDR1 as SGHAT and CDR2 as FQNNGV. Unmatched junction bases numbered 6, after V lost 4 bases and J lost 5 bases. The CDR3 protein is CASSSRQGLTEAFF. The CDR3 nucleotides read TGTGCCAGCAGCTCTAGACAGGGGCTTACTGAAGCTTTCTTT. The complete variable domain, with remaining parts taken from reference TRBV11-2 and TRBJ1-1, reads EAGVAQSPRYKIIEKRQSVAFWCNPISGHATLYWYQQILGQGPKLLIQFQNNGVVDDSQLPKDRFSAERLKGVDSTLKIQPAKLEDSAVYLCASSSRQGLTEAFFGQGTRLTVV.

The V gene is TRBV30, the J gene TRBJ2-5; D might be TRBD2 (6 bases). Trimming took 5 bases from V and 5 from J, leaving 6 bases between them. The CDR3 has 10 residues. Looked up from germline, CDR1 is GTSNPN and CDR2 is SVGIG (reference sequence). CDR3 protein: CAWGGETQYF. DNA for the CDR3: TGTGCCTGGGGAGGGGAGACCCAGTACTTC. The full variable domain, with the rest looked up from reference TRBV30 and TRBJ2-5, is SQTIHQWPATLVQPVGSPLSLECTVEGTSNPNLYWYRQAAGRGLQLLFYSVGIGQISSEVPQNLSASRPQDRQFILSSKKLLLSDSGFYLCAWGGETQYFGPGTRLLVL.

V usage is TRBV9 and J usage is TRBJ2-1; 8 bases match TRBD2. Losses at the gene ends were 1 base for V and 8 bases for J; bases not matched to a gene: 11. The germline CDR1 and CDR2 sequences are SGDLS and YYNGEE. This CDR3 contains 16 residues. The CDR3 reads CASSVISGALRYEQFF. The CDR3 DNA reads as TGTGCCAGCAGCGTAATTAGCGGGGCCCTAAGGTATGAGCAGTTCTTC.

The table lists this clone with a few counts. The rearrangement uses TRBV11-3 and TRBJ2-1; 10 nucleotides align to TRBD2. The CDR3 sequence is 14 residues long. Trimming at V came to 5 bases and at J to 8 bases, leaving 6 bases not matched to a gene. Germline values: CDR1 SGHNT, CDR2 YENEEA. CDR3 bases: TGTGCCAGCAGCCTAGCGGGGGTGAGCTATGAGCAGTTCTTC. Its translation is CASSLAGVSYEQFF.

This clone has a single count. The chain is built from TRBV30 and TRBJ2-1; 9 positions match TRBD1. The germline gives CDR1 GTSNPN, CDR2 SVGIG (reference sequence). The CDR3 runs 16 residues. V lost 8 bases to trimming and J lost 3 bases; unmatched junction nucleotides: 14. DNA for the CDR3: TGTGCCGCCGAAAATATGGACAGGGGACGCTACAATGAGCAGTTCTTC. Translation: CAAENMDRGRYNEQFF.

The chain has TRBV25-1 and TRBJ2-3, with a possible D match to TRBD2 (5 bases). CDR3 length: 15 residues. V lost 5 bases and J lost 0, with 12 bases in between. Per the germline V gene, CDR1 is MGHDK and CDR2 is SYGVNS. In DNA form, the CDR3 reads TGTGCCAGCAGTATTTTTAGGACTAGCACAGATACGCAGTATTTT. Its protein product is CASSIFRTSTDTQYF.

The V and J genes are TRBV5-6 and TRBJ2-7, with a weak D call TRBD2 (6 bases). Looked up from germline, CDR1 is SGHDT and CDR2 is YYEEEE. The CDR3 has 14 amino acids. Trimming left V 2 bases short and J 6 bases short, with 15 bases between. The CDR3 loop reads CASSFGTSSSEQYF. CDR3 bases: TGTGCCAGCAGCTTCGGGACTTCCTCCAGCGAGCAGTACTTC.